Shown below are 22 T cell receptor beta chains from a single sample sequenced in a study of beta chain features in type 1 diabetes. These receptors are not linked to any known antigen. Expressed TCRB transcripts got sequenced, as all isolated RNA was reverse transcribed. TCRdb keeps only in-frame clones here, not all; method: immunoSEQ multiplex PCR. The sample has some 26,000 clones, 68% seen once. Findings and limits, study-wide: Among all four CD4+ subsets, Type 1 diabetes patients had TCRB CDR3s that were moderately but significantly shorter.

The sequenced material came from stem cell memory CD4+ T cells from blood. These receptors came from a woman in her thirties or forties with type 1 diabetes.

The V call is TRBV7-2, the J call TRBJ2-1; 7 bases are a match to TRBD1. The CDR3 length is 15 residues. Trimming cost V 2 bases and J 8 bases; bases outside gene matches: 9. Looked up from germline, CDR1 is SGHTA and CDR2 is FQGNSA. CDR3 amino acids: CASSLQTGVEDEQFF. The CDR3 nucleotides read TGTGCCAGCAGCTTACAAACAGGGGTCGAGGATGAGCAGTTCTTC.

The rearrangement uses TRBV5-4 and TRBJ2-5; D perhaps matches TRBD1 (6 bases). Germline CDR1 SGHNT, CDR2 YYREEE (reference sequence). This CDR3 region has 15 residues. V was cut by 3 bases and J by 2 bases, with 14 bases left in between. The CDR3 spells CASSSRQEKQETQYF. The DNA for the CDR3 is TGTGCCAGCAGCTCGAGACAGGAAAAACAAGAGACCCAGTACTTC.

In regard to this clone: Compared with germline, one end of the junction differs, possibly owing to a read error. V is TRBV5-8 and J is TRBJ2-1, with 10 positions matching TRBD2. The CDR3 totals 16 residues. Germline-derived CDR1 and CDR2 are SGHTS and YDEGEE. CDR3 nucleotide sequence: TGTGCCAGCACCTTGTTAGCGGGAGGATCCTACAATGAGCAGTTCTTC. This gives the protein CASTLLAGGSYNEQFF.

This clone was picked up a small number of times. The chain is built from TRBV7-3 and TRBJ1-2, with TRBD1 matching 8 bases. The CDR3 is made up of 15 amino acids. Per germline, CDR1 SGHTA and CDR2 FQGTGA. V was pared by 4 bases and J by 7 bases, with 11 bases of the junction left unmatched. DNA for the CDR3: TGTGCCAGCAGCTCGCAGGGGGCTGGGGTTGGTGGCTACACCTTC. This translates into CASSSQGAGVGGYTF.

The genes are TRBV15 and TRBJ1-2, with 11 bases that match TRBD1. Germline CDR1 LNHNV, CDR2 YYDKDF (reference sequence). CDR3 length: 13 amino acids. The trim removed 5 bases at V and 6 bases at J, leaving 2 bases unmatched. CDR3 nucleotide sequence: TGTGCCACCAGCGCGGGACAGGGGGATGGCTACACCTTC. Its translation is CATSAGQGDGYTF.

This chain uses TRBV18 with TRBJ1-2, with D possibly TRBD1 on 5 matching bases. Germline V gene sequence: CDR1 KGHSH, CDR2 LQKENI. Trimming took off 0 bases at V and 7 bases at J, with 18 bases between the two ends. The CDR3 is 16 residues long. CDR3 in amino acids: CASSPPGLGGAGGYTF. CDR3 sequence (DNA): TGTGCCAGCTCACCACCGGGGCTCGGAGGGGCCGGTGGCTACACCTTC.

The genes are TRBV7-2 and TRBJ2-5; 8 bases match TRBD1. With 5 bases clipped from V and 2 bases from J, the junction kept 4 bases outside the gene matches. The CDR3 length is 14 residues. From germline, CDR1 is SGHTA and CDR2 FQGNSA. DNA of the CDR3: TGTGCCAGCAGCGTAAACAGGGGGCAAGAGACCCAGTACTTC. Translating it yields CASSVNRGQETQYF.

The chain combines TRBV2 with TRBJ2-3; D is ambiguous. Germline V gene sequence: CDR1 SNHLY, CDR2 FYNNEI. V shed 2 bases and J shed 2 bases, with 8 bases lying between them. The CDR3 length is 14 residues. For the CDR3, the DNA is TGTGCCAGCAGTGAACAGGTCCTCACAGATACGCAGTATTTT. Protein product: CASSEQVLTDTQYF.

This clone was counted a single time. The chain employs TRBV5-1 and TRBJ2-3; 10 nucleotides align to TRBD2. Germline V gene lookup returns CDR1 SGHRS and CDR2 YFSETQ. With V trimmed by 2 bases and J by 2 bases, 14 bases remained unmatched. This CDR3 is 19 amino acids long. The CDR3 nucleotides read TGCGCCAGCAGCTTAAGCGGTCAATTAGCGGGAGGATTCACAGATACGCAGTATTTT. Residues: CASSLSGQLAGGFTDTQYF.

This clone came up a few times. The gene calls are TRBV5-1 and TRBJ1-2; D gene ambiguous. The germline CDR1 and CDR2 sequences are SGHRS and YFSETQ. CDR3 length: 16 amino acids. V dropped 4 bases and J dropped 0 bases, with 16 bases sitting between them. The CDR3 region has the DNA TGCGCCAGCAGCCTGGGCGTCGGGGAAACTAACTATGGCTACACCTTC. Residues: CASSLGVGETNYGYTF.

The genes are TRBV29-1 and TRBJ1-2, with 7 bases aligning to TRBD1. The CDR3 runs 12 residues. Trimming at V came to 7 bases and at J to 4 bases, leaving 6 bases not matched to a gene. From germline, CDR1 is SQVTM and CDR2 ANQGSEA. For the CDR3, the DNA is TGCAGCGCCGCCGGGACAGCCTATGGCTACACCTTC. Translated: CSAAGTAYGYTF.

The rearrangement joins TRBV6-5 to TRBJ1-1, with D possibly matching TRBD1 (6 bases). The ends were cut back, 5 bases at V and 4 bases at J, with 11 bases in the middle. CDR3 length equals 13 residues. Germline values: CDR1 MNHEY, CDR2 SVGAGI. In nucleotides, the CDR3 is TGTGCCAGCAGTACAGGGTTGGGCACTGAAGCTTTCTTT. Its protein product is CASSTGLGTEAFF.

The chain recombines TRBV27 with TRBJ2-7, with TRBD2 matching over 12 bases. After removal of 5 bases from V and 6 bases from J, the junction contained 5 bases not matched to a gene. Germline values: CDR1 MNHEY, CDR2 SMNVEV (reference sequence). The CDR3 consists of 14 residues. The CDR3 protein is CASSRTSGKGEQYF. The CDR3 DNA sequence: TGTGCCAGCAGTCGGACTAGCGGGAAAGGCGAGCAGTACTTC.

A few counts support this clone. V is TRBV6-1 and J is TRBJ2-1, with 9 bases lining up with TRBD1. CDR3 size: 15 residues. V was pared by 7 bases and J by 3 bases, with 7 bases of the junction left unmatched. The germline V gene encodes CDR1 MNHNS and CDR2 SASEGT. The CDR3 loop is CASTPQGANYNEQFF. In DNA form, the CDR3 reads TGTGCCAGCACCCCACAGGGGGCCAACTACAATGAGCAGTTCTTC.

The sample holds a few counts of this clone. This chain uses TRBV19 with TRBJ2-7; 9 bases fit TRBD2. Germline loops: CDR1 LNHDA, CDR2 SQIVND (reference sequence). V dropped 5 bases and J dropped 0; count of bases not matched to a gene: 5. The CDR3 runs 15 residues. CDR3 loop: CASSDSGGRSYEQYF. The CDR3, as DNA: TGTGCCAGTAGTGATAGCGGGGGCCGCTCCTACGAGCAGTACTTC.

V and J are TRBV18 and TRBJ1-2; D remains unclear. The germline V gene has CDR1 KGHSH and CDR2 LQKENI. The germline V and J ends were trimmed by 3 bases and 4 bases, with 12 bases remaining between them. This CDR3 is built from 14 residues. For the CDR3, the DNA is TGTGCCAGCTCACCCAGGCATGCGTCCTATGGCTACACCTTC. This translates into CASSPRHASYGYTF.

V is TRBV2 and J is TRBJ2-2; D is uncertain. Trimming removed 5 bases at V and 6 bases at J, with 13 bases between. The CDR3 has 14 residues. CDR1 is SNHLY, CDR2 FYNNEI, per germline. CDR3 DNA: TGTGCCAGCAGTCCCTCTTTAGCATCCGGGGAGCTGTTTTTT. Its protein product is CASSPSLASGELFF.

This clone has just one count. The V call is TRBV20-1, the J call TRBJ2-5; tentatively, D is TRBD2 (6 bases). The V gene's germline CDR1 is DFQATT and CDR2 SNEGSKA (reference sequence). The CDR3 spans 10 residues. Trimming took 5 bases from V and 5 from J, leaving 6 bases between them. CDR3 in amino acids: CSAGGETQYF. The CDR3 coding sequence is TGCAGTGCTGGGGGGGAGACCCAGTACTTC.

This clone was found a few times. The chain has TRBV19 and TRBJ2-1; perhaps TRBD2 as D (5 bases). Trimming stripped 9 bases from V and 10 bases from J, with 13 bases between. Germline values: CDR1 LNHDA, CDR2 SQIVND (reference sequence). The CDR3 runs to 11 residues. CDR3 loop: CASQLTGEQFF. DNA of the CDR3: TGTGCCAGCCAACTAACGGGGGAGCAGTTCTTC.

This clone was counted a few times. The chain employs TRBV5-4 and TRBJ2-1, with 9 bases fitting TRBD2. Germline V CDR1 and CDR2: SGHNT, YYREEE (reference sequence). V lost 4 bases, J lost 5 bases, and 4 bases stayed unmatched. This CDR3 has 14 amino acids. CDR3 protein: CASSRGTSNNEQFF. CDR3 coding DNA: TGTGCCAGCAGCCGAGGGACTAGCAACAATGAGCAGTTCTTC.

The chain has TRBV27 and TRBJ1-5, with 7 bases identical to TRBD1. V shed 0 bases, J shed 4 bases, and the junction held 3 bases outside the gene matches. The CDR3 covers 15 residues. Germline V gene data show CDR1 as MNHEY and CDR2 as SMNVEV (reference sequence). The CDR3 DNA reads as TGTGCCAGCAGTTTATCATCACAGGGGAATCAGCCCCAGCATTTT. Translated: CASSLSSQGNQPQHF.

J is TRBJ2-1 and V is TRBV11-2, with 10 bases aligning to TRBD2. The CDR3 is 18 amino acids. In germline, CDR1 is SGHAT, CDR2 FQNNGV. V lost 3 bases and J lost 0; bases outside the gene matches: 8. CDR3 sequence reads: CASSFALAGFGSYNEQFF. The DNA for the CDR3 is TGTGCCAGCAGCTTCGCACTAGCGGGATTTGGCTCCTACAATGAGCAGTTCTTC.